The 24 T cell receptor beta chains given below trace back to one sample, sequenced in a study of long-term antiretroviral therapy in people with HIV. Samples were assayed with immunoSEQ v3.0 at survey level. The assay was immunoSEQ multiplex PCR, and TCRdb's table has in-frame clones only and misses some. This table holds some 26,000 clones, around 83% found once. The sequencing here drew on unsorted PBMCs, taken 2.9 years after starting antiretroviral therapy. The receptors were gathered from a man aged 45-65 years with HIV.

This chain connects TRBV28 to TRBJ2-5, with D possibly called TRBD1 or TRBD2 (7 bases each). Germline V gives CDR1 MDHEN, CDR2 SYDVKM. The germline V and J ends were trimmed by 7 bases and 4 bases, with 22 bases remaining between them. CDR3 length equals 16 residues. The CDR3 DNA sequence: TGTGCCAGCAAGGGGGAGGGGGCGAACCCAACAGAGACCCAGTACTTC. Translating gives CASKGEGANPTETQYF.

The gene calls are TRBV5-4 and TRBJ2-5, with 11 nucleotides matching TRBD1. Matching the DNA end better, TRBJ2-7 makes the J call doubtful. CDR1 and CDR2 from the germline V gene are SGHNT and YYREEE (reference sequence). The CDR3 contains 17 residues. CDR3 nucleotide sequence: TGTGCCAGCAGCTTGGCCAGGGGGACAGGGGGCTCCTACGAGCAGTACTTC. Encoded protein: CASSLARGTGGSYEQYF.

This chain joins TRBV14 and TRBJ1-4; TRBD1 matches 8 bases. The length of the CDR3 is 15 residues. J was trimmed by 5 bases and V by 3 bases; bases with no gene match: 5. Germline V gene data show CDR1 as SGHDN and CDR2 as FVKESK. The CDR3 sequence is CASSHLTGVNEKLFF. Here the CDR3 DNA reads TGTGCCAGCAGCCACCTGACAGGGGTCAATGAAAAACTGTTTTTT.

The J gene is TRBJ1-1, the V gene TRBV29-1; no clear D gene. V shed 4 bases and J shed 3 bases, with 9 bases lying between them. Germline CDR1 and CDR2: SQVTM and ANQGSEA. The length of the CDR3 is 12 residues. CDR3 in amino acids: CSVVTPDTEAFF. The CDR3 bases are TGCAGCGTTGTGACCCCAGACACTGAAGCTTTCTTT.

The chain uses TRBV19 and TRBJ2-1, with 9 nucleotides matching TRBD1. The CDR3 totals 15 residues. V was clipped by 3 bases and J by 9 bases; unmatched bases: 9. Germline-derived CDR1 and CDR2 are LNHDA and SQIVND (reference sequence). This CDR3 reads CASSIRRQGVGEQFF. The CDR3 bases are TGTGCCAGTAGTATCAGAAGACAGGGGGTAGGTGAGCAGTTCTTC.

J is TRBJ2-3 and V is TRBV5-1; tentative D call: TRBD2 (5 bases). V lost 1 base and J lost 0, with 18 bases in between. The CDR3 contains 18 residues. Germline V CDR1 and CDR2: SGHRS, YFSETQ. CDR3 sequence: CASSLSESGFTSTDTQYF. The CDR3 nucleotides read TGCGCCAGCAGCTTGAGCGAGTCGGGATTTACTAGCACAGATACGCAGTATTTT.

The chain uses TRBV5-1 and TRBJ2-1, with 10 bases matching TRBD2. J lost 0 bases, V lost 3 bases, and 3 bases had no gene match. Germline CDR1 SGHRS, CDR2 YFSETQ. The CDR3 is made up of 16 amino acids. DNA for the CDR3: TGCGCCAGCAGCTGGGGGACTAGCGCCTCCTACAATGAGCAGTTCTTC. The encoded protein is CASSWGTSASYNEQFF.

The chain combines TRBV6-5 with TRBJ1-1; TRBD1 might be the D (6 bases). The V end was cut by 5 bases, the J end by 4 bases, with 17 bases between. Germline lookup yields CDR1 MNHEY and CDR2 SVGAGI. The CDR3 spans 15 residues. The CDR3 reads CASSRQQGGSTEAFF. DNA for the CDR3: TGTGCCAGCAGTCGTCAACAGGGAGGGTCCACTGAAGCTTTCTTT.

This clone occurred a few times. J is TRBJ2-2 and V is TRBV5-1; TRBD2 aligns across 10 bases. V shed 2 bases, J shed 5 bases, and the junction held 3 bases outside the gene matches. The CDR3 has 15 residues. Germline V lookup: CDR1 SGHRS, CDR2 YFSETQ. DNA of the CDR3: TGCGCCAGCAGCTTAGCTAGCGGGGGAACCGGGGAGCTGTTTTTT. Protein: CASSLASGGTGELFF.

The chain is built from TRBV28 and TRBJ1-2, with a tentative D call TRBD1 (5 bases). Between the trimmed V and J ends, which lost 6 bases and 8 bases, there was a span of 16 bases. The germline CDR1 and CDR2 sequences are MDHEN and SYDVKM. The CDR3 is 13 amino acids. Here the CDR3 reads CASSPSGLGGYTF. As DNA, the CDR3 is TGTGCCAGCAGCCCCTCAGGGTTGGGCGGCTACACCTTC.

The genes are TRBV7-9 and TRBJ1-6; D might be TRBD1 (6 bases). V lost 5 bases to trimming and J lost 7 bases, with 15 bases between them. CDR3 length: 15 amino acids. Per germline, CDR1 SEHNR and CDR2 FQNEAQ (reference sequence). For the CDR3, the DNA is TGTGCCAGCAGCGCCCCGGACAGTAGAAATTCACCCCTCCACTTT. It encodes CASSAPDSRNSPLHF.

Only one count was recorded for this clone. CDR3 nucleotides: TGTGCCAGCAGCTCAGGGAGGACTGAAGCTTTCTTT. Protein: CASSSGRTEAFF. The chain combines TRBV7-6 with TRBJ1-1, with D possibly matching TRBD1 (5 bases). Between the trimmed V and J ends, which lost 4 bases and 5 bases, there was a span of 8 bases. The germline V gene has CDR1 SGHVS and CDR2 FNYEAQ. CDR3 length equals 12 residues.

In its sample, this clone was seen a few times. J is TRBJ1-2 and V is TRBV2; a weak D match, TRBD1 (6 bases). Trimming left V 5 bases short and J 2 bases short, with 12 bases between. The CDR3 is made up of 14 amino acids. Germline V gene sequence: CDR1 SNHLY, CDR2 FYNNEI. The CDR3 spells CASSSQGGNYGYTF. CDR3 sequence (DNA): TGTGCCAGCAGTTCACAGGGTGGGAACTATGGCTACACCTTC.

The chain couples TRBV6-1 to TRBJ1-4; D unclear. The CDR3 has 17 amino acids. Trimming removed 1 base at V and 2 bases at J, with 14 bases between. Germline CDR1 MNHNS, CDR2 SASEGT. This chain's CDR3 is CASSEGNTAFTNEKLFF. The CDR3 region has the DNA TGTGCCAGCAGTGAAGGAAATACAGCTTTTACTAATGAAAAACTGTTTTTT.

The chain links TRBV19 to TRBJ2-1; D is unclear. V was pared by 5 bases and J by 2 bases, with 13 bases between. CDR3 length equals 15 residues. The V gene's germline CDR1 is LNHDA and CDR2 SQIVND (reference sequence). CDR3 DNA sequence: TGTGCCAGTAGTGTACTGTTTTTTACCTACAATGAGCAGTTCTTC. Its protein product is CASSVLFFTYNEQFF.

The rearrangement joins TRBV4-1 to TRBJ1-1; the match to TRBD1 covers 7 bases. The CDR3 contains 14 residues. Germline CDR1 is MGHRA and CDR2 is YSYEKL. The V gene end was trimmed by 3 bases and the J gene end by 3 bases; junction bases not matched to a gene: 4. This CDR3 is CASSHPRGDTEAFF. Here the CDR3 DNA reads TGCGCCAGCAGCCACCCCAGGGGGGACACTGAAGCTTTCTTT.

The V and J genes are TRBV6-5 and TRBJ1-1; D gene ambiguous. There are 12 residues in the CDR3. Deletions cut 5 bases from V and 5 bases from J, with 9 bases between. Germline V gene lookup returns CDR1 MNHEY and CDR2 SVGAGI. The CDR3 nucleotides are TGTGCCAGCAGTCCATTAGGAACTGAAGCTTTCTTT. This codes for CASSPLGTEAFF.

The sample holds one count of this clone. CDR3 DNA: TGTGCTAGTGGTTCTGGAGGACAAGAGACCCAGTACTTC. This encodes CASGSGGQETQYF. The chain links TRBV12-5 to TRBJ2-5, with D perhaps matching TRBD2 (5 bases). CDR3 length equals 13 residues. From germline, CDR1 is LGHNT and CDR2 FRNRAP. Trimming shortened V by 4 bases and J by 2 bases, and 8 bases separated the two germline ends.

CDR3 sequence reads: CASSPPPGTVNGSYEQYF. Written as DNA, the CDR3 is TGTGCCAGCAGTCCTCCCCCCGGGACAGTGAACGGGTCCTACGAGCAGTACTTC. The gene calls are TRBV25-1 and TRBJ2-7; 7 bases map to TRBD1. The germline gives CDR1 MGHDK, CDR2 SYGVNS. Losses at the gene ends were 5 bases for V and 1 base for J; bases not matched to a gene: 17. The CDR3 runs to 18 residues.

The J gene is TRBJ1-2, the V gene TRBV2; D unresolved. CDR1 is SNHLY, CDR2 FYNNEI, per germline. CDR3 length: 12 residues. V was pared by 5 bases and J by 8 bases, with 12 bases between. CDR3 sequence reads: CASSSVDPGYTF. The CDR3 DNA is TGTGCCAGCAGTTCGGTGGATCCGGGCTACACCTTC.

The CDR3 nucleotides read TGTGCCAGCAGTAGCCTCGGGACAGGGAGCACTGAAGCTTTCTTT. This encodes CASSSLGTGSTEAFF. This sequence joins TRBV6-5 and TRBJ1-1, with TRBD1 matching 9 bases. V shed 5 bases, J shed 4 bases, and the junction held 8 bases outside the gene matches. The CDR3 contains 15 residues. Germline CDR1 and CDR2: MNHEY and SVGAGI.

V is TRBV7-9 and J is TRBJ1-1; weak D call: TRBD1 (6 bases). The V gene's germline CDR1 is SEHNR and CDR2 FQNEAQ (reference sequence). V was shortened by 3 bases and J by 7 bases, with 12 bases between the two germline ends. The CDR3 consists of 13 residues. The CDR3 sequence: CASSLRGRIEAFF. CDR3 nucleotides: TGTGCCAGCAGCTTGCGGGGGCGCATTGAAGCTTTCTTT.

V and J are TRBV6-1 and TRBJ1-1, with D unclear. Germline V gene lookup returns CDR1 MNHNS and CDR2 SASEGT. This CDR3 spans 13 amino acids. Between the trimmed V and J ends, which lost 10 bases and 6 bases, there was a span of 18 bases. CDR3 amino acids: CATNMGRGSEAFF. In DNA form, the CDR3 reads TGTGCCACTAACATGGGTCGAGGGTCTGAAGCTTTCTTT.

CDR3 residues: CASSHDGGDTEAFF. CDR3 sequence (DNA): TGTGCCAGCAGTCACGACGGCGGGGACACTGAAGCTTTCTTT. This rearrangement joins TRBV27 to TRBJ1-1; D is undetermined. V was cut by 5 bases and J by 3 bases, with 13 bases left in between. The CDR3 is 14 residues long. Looked up from germline, CDR1 is MNHEY and CDR2 is SMNVEV (reference sequence).